This T cell receptor (beta chain) was captured by sequencing in a study of cytomegalovirus exposure and HLA in healthy donors (TCRdb year 2017). With respect to the entire study: An earlier analysis of approximately 640 of the donors reported more than 250 Gb of sequence data and 100 million to 130 million unique TCR beta sequences from 150 million to 200 million T cells. To study patterns of TCR occurrence, a later analysis re-analyzed previously published TCR beta repertoires from just over 650 donors and added high-resolution HLA genotyping. Every repertoire in the discovery cohort had been generated on one and the same sequencing platform. An earlier analysis of approximately 630 of the donors applied high-throughput TCR beta sequencing to assess whether each TCR beta V gene segment acted as functional or pseudogenic. Among several hundred genotyped donors of the cohort, an average of around 250,000 unique TCR beta nucleotide sequences was sequenced per donor, of which about 19% were non-productive. Along with the approximately 650-subject first cohort, a separate validation cohort of over a hundred different subjects was used. Donor age, sex, ethnicity and CMV serostatus were compiled alongside the repertoire data. Rather than using new phenotypic data, the later analysis identified candidate immune exposures from TCR beta sequences and from how often those sequences occurred across donors. Typing coverage varied by locus: roughly 620-640 donors for A, B, C, DRB1 and DQB1; more than 500 for DQA1; more than 600 for DPA1; around 490 for DPB1. The genetic ancestry cluster associated with self-reported Caucasian donors included 70% to 85% of the roughly 400 genotyped donors. HLA typing included class I and class II loci at four-digit resolution. An early release covering just under 650 HLA-typed donors comprised 250 to 350 gigabases of sequencing data and tens of millions of unique TCR sequences. Roughly five DR-DQ haplotypes were handled as single units for association and clustering, since linkage in the cohort was strong. A later genetic analysis took genome-wide SNP genotypes for 398 of the 666 donors and used that subset as a discovery cohort. High-throughput TCR immunosequencing, statistical association of individual TCRs with disease status, and machine learning were combined to predict cytomegalovirus infection status. The study was designed to test whether signatures of past pathogen exposure could be identified by cataloging public T cell receptors. The study profiled the T cell repertoires of 500 to 800 subjects by immunosequencing and related them to cytomegalovirus serostatus.

The library was generated by the immunoSEQ multiplex PCR assay. A mixture of 60 forward primers for TCR Vbeta segments and 13 reverse primers for TCR Jbeta segments was used in the multiplex PCR. The CDR3 region of rearranged TCR beta genes was amplified from genomic DNA by a multiplex PCR assay. On the Illumina HiSeq System, the amplified TCR beta libraries were sequenced as 87-base-pair reads. Per the authors' processing: A later analysis tallied some 79 million unique TCR beta chains across the approximately 670 repertoires, and approximately 12 million of those chains were shared by two or more donors. A nearest-neighbor algorithm error-corrected the raw reads and collapsed the reads into unique sequences, merging closely related sequences to remove PCR and sequencing errors. V, D and J gene segments were assigned by aligning CDR3 sequences to IMGT reference sequences. For a sequence to be retained, at least a six-nucleotide match to both a V gene segment and a J gene segment was required. Rearrangements were called productive when the CDR3 lacked stop codons and stayed in frame with V and J; all others were non-productive. Following IMGT convention, CDR3 was defined as the stretch from the second conserved V-encoded cysteine up to the conserved J-encoded phenylalanine. Sequences without an unambiguous match to a single V gene segment were excluded from the earlier analysis of about 600 of the donors. An earlier analysis of fewer than 750 of the donors classified V segments as functional when productive rearrangements were above 56.7% and as segregating when the standard deviation between donors was above 5%. A statistical classification framework was developed to diagnose cytomegalovirus status using the catalog of TCR beta chain sequences. In a later analysis, V and J genes were assigned by comparing TCR nucleotide sequences against IMGT/GENE-DB human TR gene sequences. The TCRdist pipeline was used in a later analysis to assign CDR3 sequences and most-parsimonious VDJ recombination scenarios. In a later analysis, each TCR beta chain was defined by its CDR3 amino acid sequence together with its V-gene family, and reads without a unique V-gene family were excluded. In a later analysis, 500 to 650 highly shared, low-generation-probability nucleotide sequences were removed to address suspected cross-contamination and a sequencing artifact. For each public chain, a later analysis derived a clonal expansion index from normalized ranks of inferred template counts within each repertoire. Generation probabilities in a later analysis came from a VDJ recombination model fitted to out-of-frame rearrangements, and those results were checked against IGoR. In a later analysis, TCR-TCR, TCR-HLA and TCR-CMV co-occurrence was scored with hypergeometric tests, and a repertoire-size bias correction was applied to TCR pairs. In a later analysis, false discovery rates were estimated by permuting HLA or CMV assignments 20 times. In a later analysis, co-occurring TCRs were grouped using DBSCAN, and TCRdist sequence similarity was added for clustering within HLA-allele-positive subsets. Repertoires with fewer than 30,000 or more than 120,000 public chains were left out of co-occurrence clustering, as were five repertoires with anomalous nucleotide sharing. The table was pulled from immuneACCESS by TCRdb, which kept in-frame rearrangements only. Such tables lose some clones; where checked, under half of the loss comes from unresolved V genes, and the rest has no known cause. D and trimming come from the DNA, and the V and J calls and clone size come from that table. The sample records about 240,000 clones, about three quarters of which are singletons. The ten largest account for approximately 0.49% of the sample.

The CDR3 starts with the cysteine, ends with the phenylalanine, and has 16 residues. Only CDR3 DNA is held: 48 bases, read in frame from base 1. Trimming accounts for 2 bases at V and 4 bases at J, while the number of junction bases matched to no gene is 6. The germline V gene specifies SNHLY as CDR1 and FYNNEI as CDR2. Findings and caveats that apply to the study as a whole: In an earlier analysis of approximately 590 of the donors, most TCR beta V segments appeared in productive rearrangements about 90% or about 30% of the time, broadly matching IMGT annotations. Compared with the roughly 720-donor mean, donors in an Asian-associated ancestry cluster had fewer N-insertions in productive TCRs, according to a later genetic analysis. In a later analysis, TCR association rates were found to vary across HLA loci, with the most associated TCRs seen for DRB1 alleles and the fewest for HLA-C alleles. The authors suggested that the approach could potentially be extended to other disease states and immunological phenotypes. Because the 87-base-pair reads could not distinguish some IMGT-functional V segments, including TRBV6-2 and TRBV6-3, those segments were excluded. In both the original and validation cohorts, the classifier was reported to diagnose cytomegalovirus status with high specificity and sensitivity. Because HLA typing was missing for some donors at each locus, association tests included only the typed subset. A later analysis found that HLA-associated TCR beta chains were more clonally expanded and had lower generation probabilities than equally common non-associated chains. Some 15 rarely observed V segments, including chromosome 9 orphons, were excluded from the earlier analysis of approximately 600 of the donors because counts were too low. An association between a missense DCLRE1C variant and V-gene and J-gene trimming of TCR beta chains was found in a later genetic analysis and replicated in an independent cohort. The study gave a list of 150 to 200 TCR beta chains associated with cytomegalovirus. Three of the identified cytomegalovirus-associated TCR beta chains were confirmed in vitro to be specific for cytomegalovirus antigens. At a false discovery rate of 0.05, a later analysis linked 16,951 TCR beta sequences to specific HLA alleles. A cluster of highly shared sequence variants was judged likely to be a technical artifact of the sequencing pipeline. Correlated functional status among segregating V segments might reflect linkage disequilibrium, but an unknown experimental factor could not be ruled out. The cohort was sequenced for TCR beta chains only, and without alpha or paired-chain data the features that could be detected were limited. When HLA alleles, especially DR and DQ, strongly co-occurred, TCR associations were difficult to assign to individual alleles. A further reported finding was that TCR beta sequences accurately predicted the HLA-A and HLA-B alleles for most subjects in the first cohort. In a later analysis, most CMV-associated TCR beta chains were found to appear HLA-restricted, with HLA associations seemingly driven largely by CMV exposure. Most TCR sequences were seen in very few donors, while some public TCRs were found in many individuals. CMV serostatus was the only immune exposure information available for the cohort. In a later analysis, several top co-occurrence clusters were reported to appear linked to parvovirus B19, influenza, CMV and Epstein-Barr virus. Presence/absence analyses assumed roughly uniform sequencing depth across donors, an assumption that may not hold.

As for this clone: No antigen is known for it. Per-base quality was not reported, and no clone a single base away is much larger than it.

The cohort consisted of some 730 healthy bone marrow donors. Cohort members were all nominally healthy when sampled, although unrecorded immune exposures were likely present. The donor tested CMV seronegative, placing the donor among the approximately 400 seronegative members of the cohort. A peripheral blood sample was collected from each donor, and TCR beta sequencing was performed on peripheral blood mononuclear cells. The Qiagen DNeasy Blood Extraction Kit was used to extract genomic DNA from the blood cell samples. Sequences were obtained from PBMCs. The rearranged segments are TRBV2 and TRBJ2-3; 10 bases in the junction line up with TRBD2. This receptor was taken from a boy aged 10-17 years in good health and CMV-seronegative. The CDR3 here reads CASSESSSGSPDTQYF. Here is the DNA: TGTGCCAGCAGTGAAAGTTCTAGCGGGAGCCCAGATACGCAGTATTTT.